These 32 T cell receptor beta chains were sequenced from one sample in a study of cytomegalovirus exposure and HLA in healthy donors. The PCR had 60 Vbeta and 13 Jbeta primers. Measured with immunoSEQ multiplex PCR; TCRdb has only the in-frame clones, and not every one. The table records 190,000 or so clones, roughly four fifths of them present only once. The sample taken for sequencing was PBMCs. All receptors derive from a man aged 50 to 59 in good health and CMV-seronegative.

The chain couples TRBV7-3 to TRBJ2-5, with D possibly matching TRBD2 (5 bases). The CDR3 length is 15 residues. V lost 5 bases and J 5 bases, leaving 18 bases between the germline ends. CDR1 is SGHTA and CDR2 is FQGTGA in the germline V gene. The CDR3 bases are TGTGCCAGCAGCCCCAATACTAGTCCCGGCGAGACCCAGTACTTC. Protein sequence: CASSPNTSPGETQYF.

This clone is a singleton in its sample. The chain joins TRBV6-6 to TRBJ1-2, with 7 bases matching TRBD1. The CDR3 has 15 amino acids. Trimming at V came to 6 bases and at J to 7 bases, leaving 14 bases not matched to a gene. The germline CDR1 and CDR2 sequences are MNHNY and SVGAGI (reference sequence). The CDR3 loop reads CASSSSDRAGGGYTF. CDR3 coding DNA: TGTGCCAGCAGCTCCAGTGACAGGGCTGGAGGTGGCTACACCTTC.

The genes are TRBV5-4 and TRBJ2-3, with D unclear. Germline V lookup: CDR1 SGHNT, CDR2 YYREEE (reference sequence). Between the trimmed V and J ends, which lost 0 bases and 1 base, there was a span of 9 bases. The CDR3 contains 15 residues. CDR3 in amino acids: CASSLVASGTDTQYF. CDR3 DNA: TGTGCCAGCAGCTTGGTTGCGTCTGGCACAGATACGCAGTATTTT.

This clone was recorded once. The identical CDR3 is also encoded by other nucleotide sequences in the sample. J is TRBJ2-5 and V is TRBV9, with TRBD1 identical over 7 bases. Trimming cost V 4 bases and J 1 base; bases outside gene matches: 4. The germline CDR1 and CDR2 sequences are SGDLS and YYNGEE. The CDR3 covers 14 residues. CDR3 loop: CASSSRTGQETQYF. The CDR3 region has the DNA TGTGCCAGCAGCTCCCGGACAGGCCAAGAGACCCAGTACTTC.

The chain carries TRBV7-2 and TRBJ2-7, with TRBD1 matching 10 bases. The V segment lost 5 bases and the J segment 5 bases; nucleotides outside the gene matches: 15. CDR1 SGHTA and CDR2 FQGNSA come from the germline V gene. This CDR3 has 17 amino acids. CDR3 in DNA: TGTGCCAGCAGCCTCCCCCCACAGGGACAGGGGAGGAACGAGCAGTACTTC. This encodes CASSLPPQGQGRNEQYF.

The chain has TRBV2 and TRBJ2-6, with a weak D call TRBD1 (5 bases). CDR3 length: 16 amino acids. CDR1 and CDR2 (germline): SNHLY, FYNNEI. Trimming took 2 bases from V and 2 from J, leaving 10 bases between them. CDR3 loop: CASSETSRAGANVLTF. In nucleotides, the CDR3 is TGTGCCAGCAGTGAAACGTCCAGGGCTGGGGCCAACGTCCTGACTTTC.

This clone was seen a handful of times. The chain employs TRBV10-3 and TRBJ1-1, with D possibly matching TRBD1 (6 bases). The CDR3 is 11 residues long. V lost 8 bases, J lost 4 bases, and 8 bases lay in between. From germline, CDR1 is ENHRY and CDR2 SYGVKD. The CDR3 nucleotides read TGTGCCATCCAGGGGCTCACTGAAGCTTTCTTT. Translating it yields CAIQGLTEAFF.

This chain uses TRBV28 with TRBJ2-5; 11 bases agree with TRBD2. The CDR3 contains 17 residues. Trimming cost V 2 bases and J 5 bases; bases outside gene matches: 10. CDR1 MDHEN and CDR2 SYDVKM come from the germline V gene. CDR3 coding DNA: TGTGCCAGCAGTTTAGGGACTAGCGGCTCCCGCCTGGAGACCCAGTACTTC. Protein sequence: CASSLGTSGSRLETQYF. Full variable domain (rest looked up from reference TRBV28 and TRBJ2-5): DVKVTQSSRYLVKRTGEKVFLECVQDMDHENMFWYRQDPGLGLRLIYFSYDVKMKEKGDIPEGYSVSREKKERFSLILESASTNQTSMYLCASSLGTSGSRLETQYFGPGTRLLVL.

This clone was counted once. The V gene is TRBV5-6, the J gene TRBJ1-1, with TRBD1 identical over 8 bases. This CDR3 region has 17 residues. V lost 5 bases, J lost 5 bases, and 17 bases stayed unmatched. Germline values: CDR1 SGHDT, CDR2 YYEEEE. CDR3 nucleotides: TGTGCCAGCAGTTGGGGTCCGGGACAGGAGATTTGGACTGAAGCTTTCTTT. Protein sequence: CASSWGPGQEIWTEAFF.

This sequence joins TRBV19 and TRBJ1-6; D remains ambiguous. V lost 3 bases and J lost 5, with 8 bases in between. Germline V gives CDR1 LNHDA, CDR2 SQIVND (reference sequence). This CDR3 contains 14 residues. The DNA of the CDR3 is TGTGCCAGTAGTATCCAACTCGATAATTCACCCCTCCACTTT. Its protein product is CASSIQLDNSPLHF. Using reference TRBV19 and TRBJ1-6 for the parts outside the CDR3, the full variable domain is DGGITQSPKYLFRKEGQNVTLSCEQNLNHDAMYWYRQDPGQGLRLIYYSQIVNDFQKGDIAEGYSVSREKKESFPLTVTSAQKNPTAFYLCASSIQLDNSPLHFGNGTRLTVT.

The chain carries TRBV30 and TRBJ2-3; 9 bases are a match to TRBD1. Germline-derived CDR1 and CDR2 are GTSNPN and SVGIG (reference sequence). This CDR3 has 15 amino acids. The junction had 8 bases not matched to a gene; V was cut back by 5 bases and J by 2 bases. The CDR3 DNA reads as TGTGCCTGGGACCTGGACAGGGGACACACAGATACGCAGTATTTT. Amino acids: CAWDLDRGHTDTQYF.

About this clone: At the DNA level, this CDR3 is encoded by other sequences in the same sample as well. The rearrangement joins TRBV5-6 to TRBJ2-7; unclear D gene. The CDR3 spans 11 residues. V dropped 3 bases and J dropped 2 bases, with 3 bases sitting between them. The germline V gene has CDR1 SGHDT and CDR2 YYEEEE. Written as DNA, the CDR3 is TGTGCCAGCAGCTCAACCTACGAGCAGTACTTC. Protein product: CASSSTYEQYF.

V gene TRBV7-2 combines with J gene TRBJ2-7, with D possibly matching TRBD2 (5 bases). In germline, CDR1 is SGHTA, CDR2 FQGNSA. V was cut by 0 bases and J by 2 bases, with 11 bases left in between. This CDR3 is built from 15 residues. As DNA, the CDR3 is TGTGCCAGCAGCTTAGCCTCGGGATCCACCTACGAGCAGTACTTC. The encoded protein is CASSLASGSTYEQYF.

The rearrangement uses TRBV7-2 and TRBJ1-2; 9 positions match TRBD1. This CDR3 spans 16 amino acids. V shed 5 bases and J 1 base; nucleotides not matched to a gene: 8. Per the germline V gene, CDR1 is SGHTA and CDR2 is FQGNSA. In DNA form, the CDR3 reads TGTGCCAGCAGCGTTGGGACAGGGAGGATTAACTATGGCTACACCTTC. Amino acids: CASSVGTGRINYGYTF.

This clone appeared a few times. CDR3 amino acids: CASRLSGTASGNTIYF. The CDR3, as DNA: TGTGCCAGCAGGCTATCGGGGACAGCCTCTGGAAACACCATATATTTT. The rearrangement uses TRBV6-6 and TRBJ1-3; 7 bases are shared with TRBD1. Germline CDR1 MNHNY, CDR2 SVGAGI (reference sequence). The CDR3 has 16 amino acids. V trimming: 6 bases; J trimming: 0 bases; junction bases outside the gene matches: 8.

CDR3 DNA sequence: TGTGCCAGTAGACCATCACAGGGGGGCGAGCAGTACTTC. Its protein is CASRPSQGGEQYF. The rearrangement uses TRBV19 and TRBJ2-7; TRBD1 aligns across 8 bases. This CDR3 spans 13 amino acids. The J segment lost 6 bases and the V segment lost 6 bases, leaving 7 bases of the junction unmatched. Germline V gene lookup returns CDR1 LNHDA and CDR2 SQIVND (reference sequence).

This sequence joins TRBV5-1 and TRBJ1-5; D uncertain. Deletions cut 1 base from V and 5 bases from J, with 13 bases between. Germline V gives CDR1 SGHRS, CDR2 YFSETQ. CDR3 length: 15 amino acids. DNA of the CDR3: TGCGCCAGCAGCTTGCTCCCGGGGAACGATCAGCCCCAGCATTTT. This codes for CASSLLPGNDQPQHF. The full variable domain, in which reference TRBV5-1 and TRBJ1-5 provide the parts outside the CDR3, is KAGVTQTPRYLIKTRGQQVTLSCSPISGHRSVSWYQQTPGQGLQFLFEYFSETQRNKGNFPGRFSGRQFSNSRSEMNVSTLELGDSALYLCASSLLPGNDQPQHFGDGTRLSIL.

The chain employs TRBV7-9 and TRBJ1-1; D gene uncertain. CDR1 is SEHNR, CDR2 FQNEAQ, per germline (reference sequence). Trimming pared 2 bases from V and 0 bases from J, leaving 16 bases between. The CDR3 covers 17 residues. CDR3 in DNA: TGTGCCAGCAGCTTACCCGGAGGGTACAGATTGAACACTGAAGCTTTCTTT. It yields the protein CASSLPGGYRLNTEAFF. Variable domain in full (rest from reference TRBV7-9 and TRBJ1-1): DTGVSQNPRHKITKRGQNVTFRCDPISEHNRLYWYRQTLGQGPEFLTYFQNEAQLEKSRLLSDRFSAERPKGSFSTLEIQRTEQGDSAMYLCASSLPGGYRLNTEAFFGQGTRLTVV.

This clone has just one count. The CDR3 DNA reads as TGTGCCAGCAGTTACCGACGGGTGGAAACAGATACGCAGTATTTT. It yields the protein CASSYRRVETDTQYF. The genes are TRBV6-5 and TRBJ2-3; D remains unclear. Germline lookup yields CDR1 MNHEY and CDR2 SVGAGI. The CDR3 is 15 residues long. The ends were cut back, 2 bases at V and 3 bases at J, with 12 bases in the middle.

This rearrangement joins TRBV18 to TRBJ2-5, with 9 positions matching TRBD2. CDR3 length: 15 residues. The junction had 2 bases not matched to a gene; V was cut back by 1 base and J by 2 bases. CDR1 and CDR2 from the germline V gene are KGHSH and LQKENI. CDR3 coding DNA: TGTGCCAGCTCACCACTAGCGGGGGATCAAGAGACCCAGTACTTC. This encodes CASSPLAGDQETQYF.

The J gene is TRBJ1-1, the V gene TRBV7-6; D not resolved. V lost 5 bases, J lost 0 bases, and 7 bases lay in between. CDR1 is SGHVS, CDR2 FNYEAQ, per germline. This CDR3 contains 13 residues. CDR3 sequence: CASSLAMNTEAFF. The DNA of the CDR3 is TGTGCCAGCAGCCTCGCTATGAACACTGAAGCTTTCTTT.

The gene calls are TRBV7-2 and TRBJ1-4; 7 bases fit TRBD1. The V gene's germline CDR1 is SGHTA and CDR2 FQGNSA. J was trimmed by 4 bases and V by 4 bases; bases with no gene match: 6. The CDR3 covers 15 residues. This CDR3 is CASSSNRGLNEKLFF. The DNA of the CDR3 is TGTGCCAGCAGCTCCAACAGGGGACTTAATGAAAAACTGTTTTTT.

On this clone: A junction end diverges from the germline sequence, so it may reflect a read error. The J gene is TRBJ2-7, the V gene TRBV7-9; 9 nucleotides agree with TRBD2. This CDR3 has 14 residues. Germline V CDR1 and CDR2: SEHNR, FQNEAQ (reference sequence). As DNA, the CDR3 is TGTTCCAGCAGCCCTAGCGGGACCCCGGGGGAGCAGTACTTC. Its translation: CSSSPSGTPGEQYF.

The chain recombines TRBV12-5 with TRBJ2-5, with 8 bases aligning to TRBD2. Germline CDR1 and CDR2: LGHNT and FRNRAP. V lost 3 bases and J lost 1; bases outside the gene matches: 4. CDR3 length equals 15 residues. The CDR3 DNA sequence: TGTGCTAGTGGTTTAGAGCGGGGGATCCAAGAGACCCAGTACTTC. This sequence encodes CASGLERGIQETQYF.

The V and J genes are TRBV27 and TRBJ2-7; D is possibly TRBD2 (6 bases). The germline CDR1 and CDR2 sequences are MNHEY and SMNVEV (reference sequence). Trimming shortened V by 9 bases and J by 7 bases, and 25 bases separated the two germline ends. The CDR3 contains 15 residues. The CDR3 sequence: CASKAFSGGAHEQYF. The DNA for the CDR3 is TGTGCCAGTAAGGCCTTTTCTGGCGGGGCTCATGAGCAGTACTTC.

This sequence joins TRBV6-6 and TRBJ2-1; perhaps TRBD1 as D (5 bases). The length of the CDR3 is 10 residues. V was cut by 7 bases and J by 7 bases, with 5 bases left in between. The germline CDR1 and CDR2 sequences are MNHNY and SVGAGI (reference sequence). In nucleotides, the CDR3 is TGTGCCAGCAAGGGGAATGAGCAGTTCTTC. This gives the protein CASKGNEQFF.

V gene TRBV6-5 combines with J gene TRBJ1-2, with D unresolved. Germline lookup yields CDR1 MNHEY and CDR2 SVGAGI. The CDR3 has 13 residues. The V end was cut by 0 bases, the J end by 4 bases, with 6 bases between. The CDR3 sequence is CASSYSVSYGYTF. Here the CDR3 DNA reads TGTGCCAGCAGTTACTCGGTCAGCTATGGCTACACCTTC.

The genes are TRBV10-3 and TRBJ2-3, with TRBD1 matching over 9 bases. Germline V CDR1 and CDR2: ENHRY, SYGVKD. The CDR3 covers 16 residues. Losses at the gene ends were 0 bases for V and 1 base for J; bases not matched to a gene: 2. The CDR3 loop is CAISESRTGGTDTQYF. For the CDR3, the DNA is TGTGCCATCAGTGAGTCCAGGACAGGGGGCACAGATACGCAGTATTTT.

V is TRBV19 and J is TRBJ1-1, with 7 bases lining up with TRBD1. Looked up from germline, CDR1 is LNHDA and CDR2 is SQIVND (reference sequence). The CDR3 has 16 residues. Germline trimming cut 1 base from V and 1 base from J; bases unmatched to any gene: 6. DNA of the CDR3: TGTGCCAGTAGTATAGTCCCCGGGACAGCGAACACTGAAGCTTTCTTT. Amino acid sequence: CASSIVPGTANTEAFF.

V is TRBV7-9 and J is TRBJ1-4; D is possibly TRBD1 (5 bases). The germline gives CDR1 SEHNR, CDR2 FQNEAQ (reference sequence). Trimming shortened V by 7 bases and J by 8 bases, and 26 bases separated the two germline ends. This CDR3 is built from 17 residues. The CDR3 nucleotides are TGTGCCAGCATCAGATGGGGGGGGGTAGAAGGGCGAGAAAAACTGTTTTTT. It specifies CASIRWGGVEGREKLFF.

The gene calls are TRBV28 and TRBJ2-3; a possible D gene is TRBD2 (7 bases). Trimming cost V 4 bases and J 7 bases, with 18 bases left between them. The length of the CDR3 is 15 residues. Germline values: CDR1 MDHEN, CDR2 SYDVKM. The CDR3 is CASSSPGGGINTQYF. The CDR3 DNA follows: TGTGCCAGCAGTTCCCCGGGGGGCGGGATAAATACGCAGTATTTT.

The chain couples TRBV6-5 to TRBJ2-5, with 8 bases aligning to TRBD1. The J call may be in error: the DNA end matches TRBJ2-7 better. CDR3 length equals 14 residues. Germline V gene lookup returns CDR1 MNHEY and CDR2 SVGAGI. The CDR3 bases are TGTGCCAGCAGTCCGACAGGGGTTGTCGACGAGCAGTACTTC. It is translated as CASSPTGVVDEQYF.